This T cell receptor (beta chain) was observed in a study of technical replicates of blood from a few donors. Data came from immunoSEQ multiplex PCR; TCRdb stores just in-frame clones and leaves some out. The sample lists roughly 72,000 clones; about 94% were seen once. The J segment lost 4 bases and the V segment lost 1 base, leaving 3 bases of the junction unmatched. The CDR3 contains 15 residues. CDR1 and CDR2 (germline): MNHEY, SMNVEV (reference sequence). The genes are TRBV27 and TRBJ2-2, with TRBD2 matching over 7 bases. The sample consisted of T cells isolated from PBMCs. This clonotype was sampled from a human donor in good health. The CDR3 region is CASSLYRGVTGELFF. CDR3 DNA sequence: TGTGCCAGCAGTTTATATCGGGGGGTCACCGGGGAGCTGTTTTTT.